This T cell receptor beta chain was identified during a study of T cells in localized non-small cell lung cancer (dated by TCRdb to about 2020). The study in broad terms: Comparing tumors with uninvolved tumor-adjacent lungs, the study looked at the T cell repertoires of hundreds of patients with early-stage NSCLC. The cohort comprised under 250 treatment-naïve NSCLC patients with resected, localized lung tumors. NSCLC patients had a mean age of roughly 64 years, and more than 120 were male and some 98 female.

Based on the germline V gene, the CDR1 and CDR2 sequences are SGHDT and YYEEEE. Cut back by 4 bases and 4 bases, the V and J ends lie 12 bases apart. Taken from cysteine to phenylalanine, the CDR3 has 14 residues. Only the CDR3 DNA is retained, 42 bases long and in frame from the first base. At diagnosis, peripheral blood, uninvolved tumor-adjacent lung and tumor were collected and were preserved as a mix of fresh-frozen and FFPE material. For TCR repertoire profiling, blood samples were analyzed in the form of peripheral blood mononuclear cells. Of note for this clone: Its antigen specificity is not known. Base qualities are missing; no much larger clone stands one base away.

What the study reported, not specific to this receptor: Uninvolved tumor-adjacent lung showed the highest T cell clonality, higher than tumor, which suggests more focused antigenic responses in the uninvolved tumor-adjacent lung. Because the study design was exploratory, TCR variables were selected using unadjusted p-values without false-discovery rate correction. Longer overall survival was associated with higher blood T cell density, whereas shorter survival was associated with higher adjacent-lung clonality. Because multi-region tumor sequencing was not done, intratumor heterogeneity could not be ruled out. Of the top 100 tumor clones, a median of approximately 60 were detected in paired uninvolved adjacent lung; roughly 29 were also among that lung's top 100.

TCR beta CDR3 regions were sequenced from DNA using the immunoSEQ Assay. The published analysis was carried out like this. To compute T cell density, TCR beta template counts were normalized to usable DNA, which was estimated by amplifying housekeeping genes. Using the preseqR package, richness was estimated by extrapolating to 120,000 templates for tissue samples and 400,000 templates for PBMC samples. Clonality was calculated as one minus Pielou's evenness. Differential abundance testing on productive amino-acid clonotypes, with a minimum total count of 5 and an alpha of 0.1, was used to identify tissue-enriched TCRs. Repertoire overlap between compartments was quantified with the Jaccard Index and Morisita Overlap Index. GLIPH grouped TCR beta CDR3s together with public tetramer-defined viral CDR3s, and a viral motif had to include at least three viral sequences and show V-gene enrichment. Here the immuneACCESS table is served through TCRdb, limited to in-frame sequences with V and J called. Missing clones are a known gap in these copies; in checked studies unresolved V genes cover under half, and the rest lacks a known reason. V and J calls and clone size are those listed in that table; D and trimming were worked out from the DNA. Here the sample has around 96,000 clones; roughly 93% occur a single time. Over 4% of the sample is held by the ten biggest clonotypes.

This TCR was recovered from a woman aged 35 to 75 with stage II squamous cell lung carcinoma. Sequences were derived from PBMCs, sampled before any cancer treatment. The sequence joins TRBV5-6 to TRBJ1-5, with the D gene too uncertain to name. The base sequence is TGTGCCAGCAGCCGAGACGGAAGAAATCAGCCCCAGCATTTT. It translates as CASSRDGRNQPQHF.